The present T cell receptor (beta chain) was sequenced within a study of CD8 T cells in ankylosing spondylitis. The CDR3 covers 14 residues. CDR1 is SGHRS and CDR2 is YFSETQ in the germline V gene. Between the trimmed V and J ends, which lost 4 bases and 2 bases, there was a span of 12 bases. This clonotype showed up many times. Each TCR beta library was made by quantitative 5'-RACE that incorporated molecular barcodes. A single record per CDR3 protein comes from TCRdb applying MiXCR to the 5' RACE reads. The sample has around 130,000 distinct CDR3 sequences; over 6% are singletons. V and J are TRBV5-1 and TRBJ2-5; D gene ambiguous. The clonotype originates from a male donor with ankylosing spondylitis or in good health (not recorded which). Sample: blood, either unsorted or a sorted T cell fraction (not recorded which). This CDR3 reads CASSLGELQETQYF. Here the CDR3 DNA reads TGCGCCAGCAGCCTAGGCGAACTTCAAGAGACCCAGTACTTC.